This T cell receptor beta chain was obtained from a study of blood T cell repertoires in COVID-19. Overall study: Specimens from acute and convalescent COVID-19 originated in the United States, Italy and Spain.

Generated by immunoSEQ multiplex PCR, the TCRdb table keeps only in-frame clones and is missing some. Altogether 230,000 or so clones are present, around 83% being singletons, with the ten largest covering more than 6.5%. Germline CDR1 reads SQVTM; CDR2 reads ANQGSEA. The CDR3 consists of 10 residues. Trimming removed 4 bases from V and 7 bases from J, with 7 bases in between. This clone was seen only once. The origin of this receptor is a man in his forties or fifties with active or convalescent COVID-19. The chain combines TRBV29-1 with TRBJ1-2; D possibly corresponds to TRBD1 (6 bases). Sequencing was performed on peripheral blood. The CDR3 DNA sequence: TGCAGCGTTGTGGGGGCTGGCTACACCTTC. Its translation: CSVVGAGYTF. The whole variable domain, remainder taken from reference TRBV29-1 and TRBJ1-2, is SAVISQKPSRDICQRGTSLTIQCQVDSQVTMMFWYRQQPGQSLTLIATANQGSEATYESGFVIDKFPISRPNLTFSTLTVSNMSPEDSSIYLCSVVGAGYTFGSGTRLTVV.